This TCR beta chain was sequenced in a study of blood T cells in healthy people across ages. The use of a sample-barcoded 5' primer and a J-beta primer mix characterized a second PCR of 7 to 11 cycles. TCRdb re-called the 5' RACE reads through MiXCR, storing one row per CDR3 protein. The sample consists of 550,000 to 750,000 distinct CDR3 sequences, about 21% of them appearing once. The table lists this clonotype with a few counts. The antigen is undetermined. Its ends do not fully match the called genes, so a read error is possible. Whole-study findings and limits: As naive T cell percentage varied, TCR beta diversity correlated strongly with it. Long-lived donors had more naive CD4+ cells and higher diversity than aged donors. Age showed a roughly linear inverse relationship with TCR beta diversity per million T cells.

The TCR originated in a man between 65 and 79 years old in good health. Sequencing input: blood.

CDR3 sequence reads: CASSPGAVNEKLLF. In nucleotides, the CDR3 is TGTGCCAGCTCACCAGGGGCAGTAAATGAAAAACTGCTTTTT. The chain joins TRBV18 to TRBJ1-4; possibly TRBD1 for D (5 bases). The CDR3 has 14 amino acids. The germline CDR1 and CDR2 sequences are KGHSH and LQKENI.